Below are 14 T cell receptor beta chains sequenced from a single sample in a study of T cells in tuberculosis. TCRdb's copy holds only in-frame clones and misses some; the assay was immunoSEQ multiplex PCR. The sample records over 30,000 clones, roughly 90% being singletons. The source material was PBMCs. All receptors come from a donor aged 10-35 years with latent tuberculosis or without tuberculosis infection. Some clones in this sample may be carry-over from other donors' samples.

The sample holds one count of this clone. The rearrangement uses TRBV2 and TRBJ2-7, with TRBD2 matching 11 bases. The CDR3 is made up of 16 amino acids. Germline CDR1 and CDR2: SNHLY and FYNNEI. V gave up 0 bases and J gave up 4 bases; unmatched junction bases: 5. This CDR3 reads CASSEALAGGGYEQYF. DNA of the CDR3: TGTGCCAGCAGTGAAGCCCTAGCGGGGGGCGGGTACGAGCAGTACTTC.

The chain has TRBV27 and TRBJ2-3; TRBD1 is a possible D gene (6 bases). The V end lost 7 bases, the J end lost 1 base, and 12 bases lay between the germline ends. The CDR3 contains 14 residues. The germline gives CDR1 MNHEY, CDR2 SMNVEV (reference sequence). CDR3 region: CASTQGQGTDTQYF. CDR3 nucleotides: TGTGCCAGCACGCAGGGGCAGGGCACAGATACGCAGTATTTT.

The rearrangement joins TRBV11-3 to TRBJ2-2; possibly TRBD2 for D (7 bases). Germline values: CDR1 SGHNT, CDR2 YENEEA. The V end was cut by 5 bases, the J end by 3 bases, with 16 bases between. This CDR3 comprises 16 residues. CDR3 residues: CASSPGGRGDTGELFF. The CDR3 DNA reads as TGTGCCAGCAGCCCGGGGGGCAGGGGAGACACCGGGGAGCTGTTTTTT. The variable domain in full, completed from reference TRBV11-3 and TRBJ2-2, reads EAGVVQSPRYKIIEKKQPVAFWCNPISGHNTLYWYLQNLGQGPELLIRYENEEAVDDSQLPKDRFSAERLKGVDSTLKIQPAELGDSAVYLCASSPGGRGDTGELFFGEGSRLTVL.

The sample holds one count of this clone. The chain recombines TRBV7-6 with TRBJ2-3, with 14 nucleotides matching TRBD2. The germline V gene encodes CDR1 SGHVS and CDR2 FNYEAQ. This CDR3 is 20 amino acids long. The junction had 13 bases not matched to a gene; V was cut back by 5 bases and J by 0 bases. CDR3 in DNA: TGTGCCAGCAGCCCAGGGCCCGGGACTAGCGGGGGTTCTAGCACAGATACGCAGTATTTT. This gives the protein CASSPGPGTSGGSSTDTQYF.

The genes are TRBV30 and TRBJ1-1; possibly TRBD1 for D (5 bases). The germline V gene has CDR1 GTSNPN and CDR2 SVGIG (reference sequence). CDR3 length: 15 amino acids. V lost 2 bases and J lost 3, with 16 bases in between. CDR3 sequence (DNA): TGTGCCTGGAGTCAGGGACTTCTAAGGGACACTGAAGCTTTCTTT. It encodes CAWSQGLLRDTEAFF.

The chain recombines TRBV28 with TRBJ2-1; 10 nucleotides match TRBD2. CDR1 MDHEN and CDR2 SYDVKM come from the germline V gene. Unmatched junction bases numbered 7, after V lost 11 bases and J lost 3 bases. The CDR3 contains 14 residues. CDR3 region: CALGLAGDYNEQFF. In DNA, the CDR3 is TGTGCCCTAGGGCTAGCGGGAGACTACAATGAGCAGTTCTTC.

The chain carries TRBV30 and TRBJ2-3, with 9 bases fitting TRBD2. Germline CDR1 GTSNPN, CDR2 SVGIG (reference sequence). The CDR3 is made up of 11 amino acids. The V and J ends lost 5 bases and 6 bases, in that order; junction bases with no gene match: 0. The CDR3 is CAWAGGDTQYF. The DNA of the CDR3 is TGTGCCTGGGCGGGGGGGGATACGCAGTATTTT.

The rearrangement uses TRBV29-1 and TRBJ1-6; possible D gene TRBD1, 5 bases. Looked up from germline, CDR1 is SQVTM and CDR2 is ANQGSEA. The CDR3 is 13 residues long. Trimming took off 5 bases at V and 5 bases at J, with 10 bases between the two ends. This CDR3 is CSVRGGDNSPLHF. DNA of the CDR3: TGCAGCGTTAGGGGAGGGGATAATTCACCCCTCCACTTT.

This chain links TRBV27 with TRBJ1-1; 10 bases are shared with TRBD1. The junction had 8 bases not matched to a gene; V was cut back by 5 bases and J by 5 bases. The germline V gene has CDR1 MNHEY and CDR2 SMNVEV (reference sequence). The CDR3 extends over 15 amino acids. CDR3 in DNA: TGTGCCAGCAGTCCAGGGACAGGGGACGGAACTGAAGCTTTCTTT. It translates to CASSPGTGDGTEAFF.

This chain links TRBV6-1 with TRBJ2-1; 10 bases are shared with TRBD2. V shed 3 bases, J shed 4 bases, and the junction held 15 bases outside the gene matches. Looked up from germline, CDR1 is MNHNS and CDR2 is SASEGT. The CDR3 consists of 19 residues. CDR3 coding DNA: TGTGCCAGCAGTGACCGGTCCGGGAGGACTAGCGGACTATACAATGAGCAGTTCTTC. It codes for CASSDRSGRTSGLYNEQFF.

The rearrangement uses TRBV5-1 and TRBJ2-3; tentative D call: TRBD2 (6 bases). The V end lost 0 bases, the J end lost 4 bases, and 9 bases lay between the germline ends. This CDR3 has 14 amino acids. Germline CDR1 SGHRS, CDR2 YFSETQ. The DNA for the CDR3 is TGCGCCAGCAGCTTGGTGCCGGGGGCAGATACGCAGTATTTT. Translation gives CASSLVPGADTQYF.

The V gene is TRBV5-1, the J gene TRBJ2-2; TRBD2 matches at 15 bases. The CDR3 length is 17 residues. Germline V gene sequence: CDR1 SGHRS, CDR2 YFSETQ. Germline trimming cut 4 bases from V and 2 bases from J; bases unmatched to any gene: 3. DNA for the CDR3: TGCGCCAGCAGCACGGGACTAGCGGGAGGTAACACCGGGGAGCTGTTTTTT. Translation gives CASSTGLAGGNTGELFF.

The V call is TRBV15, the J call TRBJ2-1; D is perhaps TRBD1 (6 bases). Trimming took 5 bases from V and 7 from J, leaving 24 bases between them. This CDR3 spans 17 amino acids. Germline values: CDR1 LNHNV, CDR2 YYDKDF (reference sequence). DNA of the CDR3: TGTGCCACCAGCCAAGTAGACTACGGGGTAGGGGGAAATGAGCAGTTCTTC. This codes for CATSQVDYGVGGNEQFF. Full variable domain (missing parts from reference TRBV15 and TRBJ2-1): DAMVIQNPRYQVTQFGKPVTLSCSQTLNHNVMYWYQQKSSQAPKLLFHYYDKDFNNEADTPDNFQSRRPNTSFCFLDIRSPGLGDTAMYLCATSQVDYGVGGNEQFFGPGTRLTVL.

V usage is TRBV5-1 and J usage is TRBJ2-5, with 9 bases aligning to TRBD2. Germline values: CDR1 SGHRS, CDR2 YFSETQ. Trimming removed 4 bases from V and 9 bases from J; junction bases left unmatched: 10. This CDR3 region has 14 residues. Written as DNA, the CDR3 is TGCGCCAGCAGCCCTAGCGGGGCGGTCGGAGCCCAGTACTTC. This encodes CASSPSGAVGAQYF.